This T cell receptor beta chain was sequenced during a study of vaccination and CD4 T cells after COVID-19. Background on the study: SARS-CoV-2 was confirmed by nasal swab PCR; disease was mild in several, severe in one. Overlapping SARS-CoV-2, HCoV-NL63, HCoV-OC43 and HCoV-229E spike peptides stimulated the cells.

An Oncomine TCR Beta short-read assay was used to sequence the DNA from cultured CD4+ T cells. TCRdb itself ran the PCR reads through MiXCR, one entry per CDR3 protein. Here the sample spans some 10,000 distinct CDR3 sequences, less than 40% being singletons. This sample's treatment: roughly 11-day PBMC culture with coronavirus spike peptide pools or control peptides (ViraFEST assay). Expanded clonotypes were found by TCR sequencing after peptide-pool stimulation (ViraFEST). For this clonotype: Its antigen is unknown.

Germline loops: CDR1 MGHRA, CDR2 YSYEKL. There are 14 residues in the CDR3. V gave up 0 bases and J gave up 7 bases, with 12 bases separating them. The source material was cultured CD4+ T cells from blood. The chain links TRBV4-1 to TRBJ1-2; D is uncertain. This receptor was obtained from a human donor with COVID-19. The CDR3 sequence is CASSQDSQWFGYTF. The CDR3 nucleotides are TGCGCCAGCAGCCAAGACTCGCAGTGGTTTGGCTACACCTTC.